These 25 T cell receptor beta chains were all obtained from the same sample, sequenced in a study of type 1 regulatory T cells. Antigen specificity for these receptors is unknown. One entry per CDR3 protein, called by TCRdb with MiXCR from the reads. The sample has around 62,000 distinct CDR3 sequences, about three fifths seen once. Sequenced: cultured T cells, either the whole culture or a sorted T cell fraction (not recorded which). Subset of the sample: Tr1-enriched cell product generated in vitro against host alloantigens. All receptors come from a human donor in good health.

This clonotype has a handful of counts. The chain carries TRBV19 and TRBJ2-2, with D uncertain. Trimming pared 3 bases from V and 5 bases from J, leaving 10 bases between. The CDR3 has 14 residues. Germline V gene lookup returns CDR1 LNHDA and CDR2 SQIVND (reference sequence). This CDR3 reads CASSMGLTTGELFF. In DNA form, the CDR3 reads TGTGCCAGTAGTATGGGCCTCACTACCGGGGAGCTGTTTTTT. The whole variable domain, remainder taken from reference TRBV19 and TRBJ2-2, is DGGITQSPKYLFRKEGQNVTLSCEQNLNHDAMYWYRQDPGQGLRLIYYSQIVNDFQKGDIAEGYSVSREKKESFPLTVTSAQKNPTAFYLCASSMGLTTGELFFGEGSRLTVL.

The rearrangement joins TRBV5-4 to TRBJ2-2, with 7 bases that match TRBD1. Trimming removed 5 bases from V and 1 base from J; junction bases left unmatched: 5. This CDR3 is 15 amino acids long. Germline values: CDR1 SGHNT, CDR2 YYREEE (reference sequence). CDR3 amino acids: CASSTGQLNTGELFF. The CDR3 DNA follows: TGTGCCAGCAGTACGGGACAGCTGAACACCGGGGAGCTGTTTTTT.

This clonotype is classed as medium-sized. This rearrangement joins TRBV20-1 to TRBJ2-7, with 13 bases aligning to TRBD2. This CDR3 is 14 amino acids long. Germline V gene lookup returns CDR1 DFQATT and CDR2 SNEGSKA (reference sequence). V was clipped by 4 bases and J by 7 bases; unmatched bases: 7. The CDR3 nucleotides read TGCAGTGCTACCGGACTAGCGGGAGCGCAAGAGCAGTACTTC. It codes for CSATGLAGAQEQYF.

This chain connects TRBV7-2 to TRBJ2-7; 8 bases map to TRBD2. The CDR3 runs to 16 residues. The ends lost 5 bases at V and 4 bases at J; junction bases unmatched: 13. The germline V gene has CDR1 SGHTA and CDR2 FQGNSA. The CDR3 nucleotides are TGTGCCAGCAGCGACGATAGGACTAGCAGGAGGTACGAGCAGTACTTC. Protein sequence: CASSDDRTSRRYEQYF.

The chain joins TRBV4-3 to TRBJ2-7; D is unclear. The CDR3 covers 15 residues. The V end was cut by 0 bases, the J end by 0 bases, with 9 bases between. Germline V gene sequence: CDR1 LGHNA, CDR2 YSLEER. The CDR3 protein is CASSQDVIGSYEQYF. The CDR3 DNA sequence: TGCGCCAGCAGCCAAGATGTAATCGGCTCCTACGAGCAGTACTTC.

This chain uses TRBV12-3 or TRBV12-4 with TRBJ1-1, with 11 bases that match TRBD1. The CDR3 runs 17 residues. The V gene end was trimmed by 5 bases and the J gene end by 3 bases; junction bases not matched to a gene: 11. In nucleotides, the CDR3 is TGTGCCAGCAGTCCAACCCCGGGACAGGGGGAGGACACTGAAGCTTTCTTT. It translates to CASSPTPGQGEDTEAFF.

The J gene is TRBJ1-1, the V gene TRBV5-1; D not certain. Trimming pared 4 bases from V and 2 bases from J, leaving 12 bases between. CDR3 length equals 14 residues. Germline V gives CDR1 SGHRS, CDR2 YFSETQ. CDR3 DNA sequence: TGCGCCAGCAGCCGCGAACGGGGAAACACTGAAGCTTTCTTT. Its protein is CASSRERGNTEAFF.

To note about this clonotype: The junction does not match germline at one end; this may be a read error. The chain uses TRBV27 and TRBJ2-1; D is perhaps TRBD2 (5 bases). The CDR3 totals 17 residues. Germline CDR1 is MNHEY and CDR2 is SMNVEV (reference sequence). The CDR3 reads CASGFLPVGVEYNEQFF. The CDR3 DNA reads as TGTGCCAGCGGTTTTCTTCCTGTGGGAGTAGAGTACAATGAGCAGTTCTTC.

This clonotype appeared a single time. The chain links TRBV4-3 to TRBJ2-2; maybe TRBD1 (6 bases). V was cut by 4 bases and J by 8 bases, with 17 bases left in between. The CDR3 is 15 residues long. CDR1 and CDR2 (germline): LGHNA, YSLEER. CDR3: CASSRVSGEIGELFF. The CDR3 nucleotides read TGCGCCAGCAGCCGGGTGTCAGGGGAGATAGGGGAGCTGTTTTTT.

This chain links TRBV7-7 with TRBJ2-3; TRBD2 agrees at 7 bases. The CDR3 length is 16 residues. Germline V gene sequence: CDR1 SSHAT, CDR2 FNYEAQ (reference sequence). V gave up 3 bases and J gave up 2 bases; unmatched junction bases: 8. CDR3 in amino acids: CASSFGGAGTTDTQYF. The CDR3 DNA reads as TGTGCCAGCAGCTTCGGGGGAGCGGGAACCACAGATACGCAGTATTTT. The entire variable domain, with the rest obtained from reference TRBV7-7 and TRBJ2-3, is as follows: GAGVSQSPRYKVTKRGQDVTLRCDPISSHATLYWYQQALGQGPEFLTYFNYEAQPDKSGLPSDRFSAERPEGSISTLTIQRTEQRDSAMYRCASSFGGAGTTDTQYFGPGTRLTVL.

This clonotype was observed a few times. J is TRBJ2-3 and V is TRBV7-9; perhaps D is TRBD1 or TRBD2 (6 bases each). The germline gives CDR1 SEHNR, CDR2 FQNEAQ (reference sequence). V was shortened by 5 bases and J by 1 base, with 13 bases between the two germline ends. CDR3 length: 15 residues. CDR3 bases: TGTGCCAGCAGCCCGGGGGCCGTCGGCACAGATACGCAGTATTTT. Protein product: CASSPGAVGTDTQYF.

J is TRBJ2-6 and V is TRBV3-1; TRBD1 aligns across 7 bases. CDR3 length: 15 amino acids. Germline V gene data show CDR1 as LGHDT and CDR2 as YNNKEL (reference sequence). V lost 4 bases to trimming and J lost 2 bases; unmatched junction nucleotides: 2. CDR3 sequence reads: CASSPQGAGANVLTF. CDR3 bases: TGTGCCAGCAGCCCCCAGGGGGCTGGGGCCAACGTCCTGACTTTC.

V is TRBV5-1 and J is TRBJ2-3; 14 nucleotides agree with TRBD2. Trimming removed 4 bases from V and 1 base from J; junction bases left unmatched: 20. The V gene's germline CDR1 is SGHRS and CDR2 YFSETQ. The CDR3 consists of 22 residues. DNA of the CDR3: TGCGCCAGCAGCCCTCGACTAGCGGGAGGGCCCGCTCTACCCAATCGCACAGATACGCAGTATTTT. Its translation: CASSPRLAGGPALPNRTDTQYF.

This clonotype was found once. The chain has TRBV4-3 and TRBJ2-3; no firm D call. With 3 bases removed from V and 0 bases from J, the gap between germline ends came to 10 bases. CDR1 is LGHNA, CDR2 YSLEER, per germline. The CDR3 is made up of 15 amino acids. The CDR3 loop is CASSQAFGSTDTQYF. CDR3 nucleotides: TGCGCCAGCAGCCAGGCTTTTGGCAGCACAGATACGCAGTATTTT.

This chain links TRBV20-1 with TRBJ2-3; D gene uncertain. CDR3 size: 13 residues. The V end was cut by 2 bases, the J end by 5 bases, with 11 bases between. The V gene's germline CDR1 is DFQATT and CDR2 SNEGSKA (reference sequence). CDR3 in DNA: TGCAGTGCTAGACGTGGTAATGAAGATACGCAGTATTTT. Its translation: CSARRGNEDTQYF.

The CDR3 region is CASRRSNNGYTDTQYF. DNA for the CDR3: TGTGCCAGCAGACGCAGTAACAACGGCTACACAGATACGCAGTATTTT. This chain joins TRBV6-5 and TRBJ2-3, with no clear D. The CDR3 has 16 amino acids. The ends were cut back, 6 bases at V and 2 bases at J, with 18 bases in the middle. Looked up from germline, CDR1 is MNHEY and CDR2 is SVGAGI.

Comments on this clonotype: Being one base from a much bigger clone, this may be a read error. The chain couples TRBV20-1 to TRBJ2-5; D is unclear. The germline gives CDR1 DFQATT, CDR2 SNEGSKA (reference sequence). The CDR3 has 10 residues. The ends were cut back, 3 bases at V and 5 bases at J, with 4 bases in the middle. The CDR3 here is CSARVETQYF. CDR3 nucleotides: TGCAGTGCTAGGGTGGAGACCCAGTACTTC.

There are a few counts of this clonotype. The J gene is TRBJ2-3, the V gene TRBV15, with 8 bases that match TRBD2. Germline CDR1 is LNHNV and CDR2 is YYDKDF (reference sequence). The CDR3 is 15 amino acids. V was pared by 3 bases and J by 5 bases, with 7 bases of the junction left unmatched. CDR3 in amino acids: CATSRNSGIGDTQYF. For the CDR3, the DNA is TGTGCCACCAGCAGGAATAGCGGGATTGGAGATACGCAGTATTTT.

The CDR3 loop is CASSTGGTSGRYEQYF. The CDR3 nucleotides read TGTGCCAGCAGCACCGGGGGGACTAGCGGCAGGTACGAGCAGTACTTC. The chain uses TRBV7-8 and TRBJ2-7; 11 nucleotides line up with TRBD2. The ends lost 5 bases at V and 4 bases at J; junction bases unmatched: 10. The CDR3 consists of 16 residues. Germline loops: CDR1 SGHVS, CDR2 FQNEAQ.

This clonotype was seen once. The chain employs TRBV3-1 and TRBJ2-3; no firm D call. Germline CDR1 reads LGHDT; CDR2 reads YNNKEL (reference sequence). Trimming took off 0 bases at V and 0 bases at J, with 4 bases between the two ends. The CDR3 covers 14 residues. The CDR3 here is CASSQEGSTDTQYF. The CDR3 DNA is TGTGCCAGCAGCCAAGAGGGGAGCACAGATACGCAGTATTTT.

The gene calls are TRBV20-1 and TRBJ2-3; weak D call: TRBD2 (6 bases). Germline assignment: CDR1 DFQATT and CDR2 SNEGSKA (reference sequence). Trimming took 2 bases from V and 0 from J, leaving 12 bases between them. This CDR3 region has 15 residues. CDR3 bases: TGCAGTGCTAGATTCCTGGCGGGGAGCACAGATACGCAGTATTTT. Translating gives CSARFLAGSTDTQYF.

The rearrangement joins TRBV27 to TRBJ2-2; D not certain. The CDR3 contains 15 residues. Trimming took 6 bases from V and 3 from J, leaving 14 bases between them. The germline gives CDR1 MNHEY, CDR2 SMNVEV (reference sequence). CDR3 nucleotides: TGTGCCAGCAGCCTTACAAACCGACACACCGGGGAGCTGTTTTTT. Encoded protein: CASSLTNRHTGELFF.

The chain is built from TRBV20-1 and TRBJ2-3; unclear D gene. The germline V and J ends were trimmed by 6 bases and 2 bases, with 12 bases remaining between them. This CDR3 spans 13 amino acids. From germline, CDR1 is DFQATT and CDR2 SNEGSKA (reference sequence). The CDR3 coding sequence is TGCAGTGCCTATGGCGGCTACACAGATACGCAGTATTTT. Protein product: CSAYGGYTDTQYF.

V gene TRBV4-3 combines with J gene TRBJ1-1; tentative D call: TRBD1 (6 bases). V lost 0 bases, J lost 1 base, and 18 bases lay in between. The germline V gene has CDR1 LGHNA and CDR2 YSLEER. The CDR3 runs 18 residues. DNA of the CDR3: TGCGCCAGCAGCCAAGAGACAGGCGATGGGACGGGGAACACTGAAGCTTTCTTT. Translating gives CASSQETGDGTGNTEAFF.

Written as DNA, the CDR3 is TGCAGTGCTAGGGGCACCGGGGAGCTGTTTTTT. It is translated as CSARGTGELFF. V usage is TRBV20-1 and J usage is TRBJ2-2; unclear D gene. CDR3 size: 11 residues. Germline values: CDR1 DFQATT, CDR2 SNEGSKA (reference sequence). V lost 3 bases and J lost 4, with 3 bases in between.